This T cell receptor beta chain comes out of a study of HIV-infected patients and healthy controls. TCRdb used MiXCR to reprocess the 5' RACE reads, holding one entry per CDR3 protein. The sample shows some 67,000 distinct CDR3 sequences, around 17% of them seen only once. V shed 2 bases and J 3 bases; nucleotides not matched to a gene: 3. The CDR3 is 13 residues long. Germline CDR1 reads DFQATT; CDR2 reads SNEGSKA (reference sequence). This clonotype was observed at least ten times. The sequencing input was CD4+ T cells from blood. This sequence originates from a human donor in good health. The rearrangement joins TRBV20-1 to TRBJ1-2; 7 positions agree with TRBD1. CDR3 DNA: TGCAGTGCTAGACCTGACAGGGACTATGGCTACACCTTC. This gives the protein CSARPDRDYGYTF.